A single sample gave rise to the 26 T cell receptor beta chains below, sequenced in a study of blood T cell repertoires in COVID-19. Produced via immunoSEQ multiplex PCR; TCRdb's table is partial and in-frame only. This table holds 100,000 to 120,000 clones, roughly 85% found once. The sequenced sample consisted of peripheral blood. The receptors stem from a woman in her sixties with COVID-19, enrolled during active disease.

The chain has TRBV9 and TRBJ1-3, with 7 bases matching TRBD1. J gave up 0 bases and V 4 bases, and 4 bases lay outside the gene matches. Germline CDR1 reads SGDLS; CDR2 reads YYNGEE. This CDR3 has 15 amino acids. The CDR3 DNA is TGTGCCAGCAGCACAGGGGTACGCTCTGGAAACACCATATATTTT. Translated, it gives CASSTGVRSGNTIYF.

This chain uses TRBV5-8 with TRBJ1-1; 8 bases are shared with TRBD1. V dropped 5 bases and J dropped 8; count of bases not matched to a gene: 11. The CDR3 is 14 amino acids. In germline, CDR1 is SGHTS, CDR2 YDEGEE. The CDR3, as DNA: TGTGCCAGCAGATCGAAACGGACAGGGTTCGAAGCTTTCTTT. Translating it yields CASRSKRTGFEAFF.

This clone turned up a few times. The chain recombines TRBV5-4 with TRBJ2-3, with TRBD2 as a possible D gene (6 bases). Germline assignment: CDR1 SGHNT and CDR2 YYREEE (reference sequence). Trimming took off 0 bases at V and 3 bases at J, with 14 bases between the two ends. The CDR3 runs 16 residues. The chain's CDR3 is CASSLAFGGDTDTQYF. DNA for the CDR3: TGTGCCAGCAGCTTGGCCTTCGGGGGAGATACAGATACGCAGTATTTT.

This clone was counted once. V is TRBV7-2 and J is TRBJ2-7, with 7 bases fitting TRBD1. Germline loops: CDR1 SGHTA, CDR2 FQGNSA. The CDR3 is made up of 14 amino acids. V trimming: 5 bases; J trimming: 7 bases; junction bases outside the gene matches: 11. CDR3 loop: CASSAQGWSWEQYF. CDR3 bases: TGTGCCAGCAGCGCACAGGGGTGGTCGTGGGAGCAGTACTTC. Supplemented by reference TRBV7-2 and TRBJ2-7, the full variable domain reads GAGVSQSPSNKVTEKGKDVELRCDPISGHTALYWYRQSLGQGLEFLIYFQGNSAPDKSGLPSDRFSAERTGGSVSTLTIQRTQQEDSAVYLCASSAQGWSWEQYFGPGTRLTVT.

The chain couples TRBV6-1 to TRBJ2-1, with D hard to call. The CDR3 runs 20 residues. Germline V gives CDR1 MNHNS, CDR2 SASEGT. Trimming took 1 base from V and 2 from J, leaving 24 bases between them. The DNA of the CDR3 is TGTGCCAGCAGTGAAGTCCTTTCTTCCCTTCTCCTTTATGCCTACAATGAGCAGTTCTTC. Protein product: CASSEVLSSLLLYAYNEQFF.

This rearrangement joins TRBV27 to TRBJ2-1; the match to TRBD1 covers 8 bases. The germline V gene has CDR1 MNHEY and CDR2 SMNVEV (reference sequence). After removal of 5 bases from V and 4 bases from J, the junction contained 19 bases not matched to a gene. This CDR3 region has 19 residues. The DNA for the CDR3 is TGTGCCAGCAGTCCCCCGGGGACAGGTTATACCCTTTTTTACAATGAGCAGTTCTTC. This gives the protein CASSPPGTGYTLFYNEQFF.

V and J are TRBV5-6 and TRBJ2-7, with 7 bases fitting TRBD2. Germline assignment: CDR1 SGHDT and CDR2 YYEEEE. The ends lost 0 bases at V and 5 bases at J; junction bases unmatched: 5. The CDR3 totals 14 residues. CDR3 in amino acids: CASSLGLAPHEQYF. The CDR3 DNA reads TGTGCCAGCAGCTTGGGACTAGCTCCCCACGAGCAGTACTTC. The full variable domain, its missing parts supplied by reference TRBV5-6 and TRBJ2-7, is DAGVTQSPTHLIKTRGQQVTLRCSPKSGHDTVSWYQQALGQGPQFIFQYYEEEERQRGNFPDRFSGHQFPNYSSELNVNALLLGDSALYLCASSLGLAPHEQYFGPGTRLTVT.

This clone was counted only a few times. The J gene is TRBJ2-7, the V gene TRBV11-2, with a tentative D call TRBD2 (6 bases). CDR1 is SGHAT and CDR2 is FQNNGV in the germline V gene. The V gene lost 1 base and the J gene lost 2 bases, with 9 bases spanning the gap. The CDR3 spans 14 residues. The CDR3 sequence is CASSLVSGAYEQYF. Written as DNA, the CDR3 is TGTGCCAGCAGCTTAGTCTCGGGGGCCTACGAGCAGTACTTC.

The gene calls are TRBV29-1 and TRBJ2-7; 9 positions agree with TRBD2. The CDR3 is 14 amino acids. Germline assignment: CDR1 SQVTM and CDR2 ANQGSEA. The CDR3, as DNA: TGCAGTGCCGCACGACTAGCGGAACCCTACGAGCAGTACTTC. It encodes CSAARLAEPYEQYF.

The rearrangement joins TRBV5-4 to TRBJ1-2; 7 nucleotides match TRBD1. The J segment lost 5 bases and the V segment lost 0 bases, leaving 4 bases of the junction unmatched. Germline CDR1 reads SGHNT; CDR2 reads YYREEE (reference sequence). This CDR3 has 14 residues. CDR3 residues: CASSLVQGKYGYTF. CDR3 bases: TGTGCCAGCAGCTTGGTACAGGGGAAATATGGCTACACCTTC.

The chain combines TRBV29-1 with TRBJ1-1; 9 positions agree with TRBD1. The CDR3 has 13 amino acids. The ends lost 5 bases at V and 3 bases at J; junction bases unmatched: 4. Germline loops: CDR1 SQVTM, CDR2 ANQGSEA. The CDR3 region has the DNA TGCAGCGTTTGGACAGGGGTAGACACTGAAGCTTTCTTT. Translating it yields CSVWTGVDTEAFF.

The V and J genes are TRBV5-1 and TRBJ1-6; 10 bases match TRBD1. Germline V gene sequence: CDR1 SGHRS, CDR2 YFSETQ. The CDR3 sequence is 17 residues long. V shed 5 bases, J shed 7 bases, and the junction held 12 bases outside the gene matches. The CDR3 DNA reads TGCGCCAGCAGACTAGAAGGGGACAGGGGACTGAATTCACCCCTCCACTTT. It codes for CASRLEGDRGLNSPLHF.

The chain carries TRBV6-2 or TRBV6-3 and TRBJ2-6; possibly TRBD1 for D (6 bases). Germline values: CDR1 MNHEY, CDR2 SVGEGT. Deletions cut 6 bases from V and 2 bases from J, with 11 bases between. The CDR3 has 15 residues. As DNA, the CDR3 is TGTGCCAGCAGCTCAGGGGCGGCTGGGGCCAACGTCCTGACTTTC. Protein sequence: CASSSGAAGANVLTF.

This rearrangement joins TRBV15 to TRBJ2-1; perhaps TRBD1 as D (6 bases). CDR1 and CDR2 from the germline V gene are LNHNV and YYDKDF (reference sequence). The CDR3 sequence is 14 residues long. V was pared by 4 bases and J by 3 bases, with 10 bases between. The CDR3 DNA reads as TGTGCCACCAGCAATGACAGGCACTACAATGAGCAGTTCTTC. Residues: CATSNDRHYNEQFF.

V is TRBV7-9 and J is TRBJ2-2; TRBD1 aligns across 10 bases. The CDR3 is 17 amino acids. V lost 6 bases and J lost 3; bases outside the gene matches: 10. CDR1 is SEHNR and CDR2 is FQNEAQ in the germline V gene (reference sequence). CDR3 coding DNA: TGTGCCAGCAGGCGAGCCGGGACAGGGGATTACACCGGGGAGCTGTTTTTT. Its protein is CASRRAGTGDYTGELFF.

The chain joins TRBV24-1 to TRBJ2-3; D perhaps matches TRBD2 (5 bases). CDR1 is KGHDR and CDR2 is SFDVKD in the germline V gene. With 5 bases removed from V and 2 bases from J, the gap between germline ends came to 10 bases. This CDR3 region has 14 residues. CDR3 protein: CATSGRVSTDTQYF. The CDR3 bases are TGTGCCACCAGTGGGCGGGTCTCCACAGATACGCAGTATTTT.

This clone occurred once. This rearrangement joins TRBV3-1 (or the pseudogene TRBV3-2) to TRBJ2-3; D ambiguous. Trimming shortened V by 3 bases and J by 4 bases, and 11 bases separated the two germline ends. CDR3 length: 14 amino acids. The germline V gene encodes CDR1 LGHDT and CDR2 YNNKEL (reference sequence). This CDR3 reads CASSQGLLSDTQYF. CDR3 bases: TGTGCCAGCAGCCAGGGCTTACTGTCAGATACGCAGTATTTT.

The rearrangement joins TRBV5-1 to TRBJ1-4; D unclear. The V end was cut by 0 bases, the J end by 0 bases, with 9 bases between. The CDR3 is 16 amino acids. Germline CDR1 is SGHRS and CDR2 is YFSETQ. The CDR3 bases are TGCGCCAGCAGCTTGGCTACAGAGTCAACTAATGAAAAACTGTTTTTT. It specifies CASSLATESTNEKLFF.

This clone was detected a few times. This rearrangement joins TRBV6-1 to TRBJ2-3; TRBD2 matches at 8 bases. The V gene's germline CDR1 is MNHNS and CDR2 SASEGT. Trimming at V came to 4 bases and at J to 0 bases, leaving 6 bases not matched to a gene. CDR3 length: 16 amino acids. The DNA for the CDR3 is TGTGCCAGCAGTGTGGGAGAGCGGGGGAGCACAGATACGCAGTATTTT. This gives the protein CASSVGERGSTDTQYF.

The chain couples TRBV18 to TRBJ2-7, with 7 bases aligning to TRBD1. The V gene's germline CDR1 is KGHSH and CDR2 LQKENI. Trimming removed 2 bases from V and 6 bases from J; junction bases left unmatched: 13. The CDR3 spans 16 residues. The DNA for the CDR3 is TGTGCCAGCTCACCATCCTACAGGGGTGATCGAGGCGAGCAGTACTTC. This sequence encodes CASSPSYRGDRGEQYF. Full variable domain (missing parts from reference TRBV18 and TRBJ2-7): NAGVMQNPRHLVRRRGQEARLRCSPMKGHSHVYWYRQLPEEGLKFMVYLQKENIIDESGMPKERFSAEFPKEGPSILRIQQVVRGDSAAYFCASSPSYRGDRGEQYFGPGTRLTVT.

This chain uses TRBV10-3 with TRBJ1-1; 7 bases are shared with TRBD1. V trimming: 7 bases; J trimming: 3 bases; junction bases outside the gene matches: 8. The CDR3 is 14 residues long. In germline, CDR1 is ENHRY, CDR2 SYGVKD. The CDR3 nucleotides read TGTGCCATCATCCGAGAGGGGGCGGACACTGAAGCTTTCTTT. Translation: CAIIREGADTEAFF.

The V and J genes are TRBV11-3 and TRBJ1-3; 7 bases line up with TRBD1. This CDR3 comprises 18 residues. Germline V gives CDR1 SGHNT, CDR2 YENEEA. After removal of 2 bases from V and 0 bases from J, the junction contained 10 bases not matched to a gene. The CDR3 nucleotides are TGTGCCAGCAGCTTACCCAGGGGGGCGGATAGCTCTGGAAACACCATATATTTT. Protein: CASSLPRGADSSGNTIYF. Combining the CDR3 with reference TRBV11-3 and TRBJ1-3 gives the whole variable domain EAGVVQSPRYKIIEKKQPVAFWCNPISGHNTLYWYLQNLGQGPELLIRYENEEAVDDSQLPKDRFSAERLKGVDSTLKIQPAELGDSAVYLCASSLPRGADSSGNTIYFGEGSWLTVV.

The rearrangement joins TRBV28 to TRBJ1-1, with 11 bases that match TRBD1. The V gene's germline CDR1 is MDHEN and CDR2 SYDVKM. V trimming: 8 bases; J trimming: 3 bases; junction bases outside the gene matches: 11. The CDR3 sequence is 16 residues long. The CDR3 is CASFIDGQGADTEAFF. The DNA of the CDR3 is TGTGCCAGCTTTATCGATGGACAGGGGGCGGACACTGAAGCTTTCTTT.

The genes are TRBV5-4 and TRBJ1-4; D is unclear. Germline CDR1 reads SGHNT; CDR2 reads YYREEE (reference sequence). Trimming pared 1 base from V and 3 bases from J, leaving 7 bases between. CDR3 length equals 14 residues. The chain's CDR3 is CASSLREANEKLFF. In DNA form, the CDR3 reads TGTGCCAGCAGCTTGCGAGAGGCTAATGAAAAACTGTTTTTT.

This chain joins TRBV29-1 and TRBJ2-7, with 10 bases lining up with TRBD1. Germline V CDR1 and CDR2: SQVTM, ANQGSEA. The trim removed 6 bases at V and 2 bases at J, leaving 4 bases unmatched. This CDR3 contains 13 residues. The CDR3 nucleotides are TGCAGCGTCGGGACAGGGGATGCCTACGAGCAGTACTTC. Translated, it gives CSVGTGDAYEQYF.

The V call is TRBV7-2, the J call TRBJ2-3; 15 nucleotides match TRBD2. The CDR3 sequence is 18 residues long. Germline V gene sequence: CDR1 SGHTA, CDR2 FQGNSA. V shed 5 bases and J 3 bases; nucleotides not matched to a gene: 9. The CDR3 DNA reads TGTGCCAGCAGCCTCCCGGGACTAGCGGGGGGAGGGACAGATACGCAGTATTTT. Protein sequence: CASSLPGLAGGGTDTQYF.